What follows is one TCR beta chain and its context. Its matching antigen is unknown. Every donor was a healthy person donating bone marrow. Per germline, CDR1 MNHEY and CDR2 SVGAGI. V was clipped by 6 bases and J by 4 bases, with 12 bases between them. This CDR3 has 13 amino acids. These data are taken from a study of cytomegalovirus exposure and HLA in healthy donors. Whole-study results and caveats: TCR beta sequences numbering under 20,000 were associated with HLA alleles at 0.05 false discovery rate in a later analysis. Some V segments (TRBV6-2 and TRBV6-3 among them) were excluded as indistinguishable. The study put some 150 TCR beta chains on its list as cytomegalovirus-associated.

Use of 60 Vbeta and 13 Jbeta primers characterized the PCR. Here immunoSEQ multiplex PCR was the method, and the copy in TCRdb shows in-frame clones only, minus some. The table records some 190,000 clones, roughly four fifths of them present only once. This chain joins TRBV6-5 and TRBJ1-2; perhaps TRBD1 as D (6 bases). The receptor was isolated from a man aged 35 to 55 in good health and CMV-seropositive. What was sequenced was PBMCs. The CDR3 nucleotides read TGTGCCAGCAGCCTTGGACAGATCTATGGCTACACCTTC. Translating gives CASSLGQIYGYTF.